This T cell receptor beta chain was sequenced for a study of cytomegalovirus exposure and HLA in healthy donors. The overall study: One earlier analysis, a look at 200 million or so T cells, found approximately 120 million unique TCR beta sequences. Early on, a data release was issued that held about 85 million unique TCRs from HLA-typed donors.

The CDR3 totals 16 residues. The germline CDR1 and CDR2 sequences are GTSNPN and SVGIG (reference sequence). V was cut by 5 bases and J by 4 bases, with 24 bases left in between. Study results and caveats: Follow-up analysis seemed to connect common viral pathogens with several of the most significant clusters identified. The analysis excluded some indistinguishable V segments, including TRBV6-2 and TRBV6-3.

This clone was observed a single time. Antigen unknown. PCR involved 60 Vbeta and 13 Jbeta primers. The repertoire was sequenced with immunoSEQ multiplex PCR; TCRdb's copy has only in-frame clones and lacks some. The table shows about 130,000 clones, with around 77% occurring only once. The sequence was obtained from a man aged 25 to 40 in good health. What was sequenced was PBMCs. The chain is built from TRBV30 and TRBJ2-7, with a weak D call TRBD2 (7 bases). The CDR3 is CAWGGGRAGDRYEQYF. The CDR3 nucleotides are TGTGCCTGGGGGGGCGGCCGTGCGGGAGATCGGTACGAGCAGTACTTC.